Listed here are 31 T cell receptor beta chains from one sample, sequenced in a study of blood T cell repertoires in COVID-19. Method: immunoSEQ multiplex PCR; TCRdb's copy keeps in-frame clones and lacks some. The sample has around 180,000 clones; about four fifths are singletons. Sequencing was performed on peripheral blood. These receptors were obtained from a woman at least 80 years old with active or convalescent COVID-19.

This clone showed up just a few times. The V and J genes are TRBV6-1 and TRBJ2-1; perhaps TRBD2 as D (6 bases). V lost 4 bases to trimming and J lost 1 base, with 14 bases between them. Germline V gene sequence: CDR1 MNHNS, CDR2 SASEGT. This CDR3 contains 16 residues. For the CDR3, the DNA is TGTGCCAGCAGTGGGCTTCTAGCGCCTTCCTACAATGAGCAGTTCTTC. Its translation: CASSGLLAPSYNEQFF.

V and J are TRBV5-1 and TRBJ2-2; 8 bases are shared with TRBD1. The trim removed 3 bases at V and 6 bases at J, leaving 4 bases unmatched. This CDR3 comprises 14 residues. In germline, CDR1 is SGHRS, CDR2 YFSETQ. The CDR3 DNA follows: TGCGCCAGCAGCTCACAACAGGGGGCCGGGGAGCTGTTTTTT. Translation: CASSSQQGAGELFF.

The chain recombines TRBV5-6 with TRBJ1-2, with 9 bases identical to TRBD1. This CDR3 is 16 amino acids long. V trimming: 3 bases; J trimming: 1 base; junction bases outside the gene matches: 7. Germline lookup yields CDR1 SGHDT and CDR2 YYEEEE. CDR3 sequence (DNA): TGTGCCAGCAGCTCTCCCGGGACAGGGTATAACTATGGCTACACCTTC. This gives the protein CASSSPGTGYNYGYTF.

Worth noting for this clone: Other DNA sequences within the sample encode an identical CDR3. The rearrangement links TRBV20-1 to TRBJ2-5, with 10 nucleotides matching TRBD2. The CDR3 has 14 amino acids. Looked up from germline, CDR1 is DFQATT and CDR2 is SNEGSKA (reference sequence). Germline trimming cut 3 bases from V and 1 base from J; bases unmatched to any gene: 2. The CDR3 nucleotides are TGCAGTGCTAGTCTAGCGGGGGCCCAAGAGACCCAGTACTTC. Translating gives CSASLAGAQETQYF.

The chain couples TRBV27 to TRBJ2-7, with 9 bases aligning to TRBD1. CDR1 is MNHEY and CDR2 is SMNVEV in the germline V gene (reference sequence). V shed 6 bases and J 2 bases; nucleotides not matched to a gene: 8. The length of the CDR3 is 15 residues. As DNA, the CDR3 is TGTGCCAGCAGACCGCGACAGGGGGGACCCTACGAGCAGTACTTC. It specifies CASRPRQGGPYEQYF.

As DNA, the CDR3 is TGCGCCAGCAGCTTTTCCCAAATCGACAGGACAGGGGGCGCTTGGGGCTACACCTTC. Amino acid sequence: CASSFSQIDRTGGAWGYTF. This chain links TRBV5-1 with TRBJ1-2, with 11 bases fitting TRBD1. The germline gives CDR1 SGHRS, CDR2 YFSETQ. V trimming: 2 bases; J trimming: 8 bases; junction bases outside the gene matches: 20. The CDR3 length is 19 residues.

This sequence joins TRBV2 and TRBJ1-1, with D perhaps TRBD1 (5 bases). Germline assignment: CDR1 SNHLY and CDR2 FYNNEI. The ends were cut back, 8 bases at V and 11 bases at J, with 18 bases in the middle. The CDR3 is made up of 12 amino acids. CDR3 in amino acids: CASHGGERAAFF. The CDR3 nucleotides are TGTGCCAGCCACGGGGGGGAAAGGGCGGCTTTCTTT. Full variable domain (outside the CDR3, taken from reference TRBV2 and TRBJ1-1): EPEVTQTPSHQVTQMGQEVILRCVPISNHLYFYWYRQILGQKVEFLVSFYNNEISEKSEIFDDQFSVERPDGSNFTLKIRSTKLEDSAMYFCASHGGERAAFFGQGTRLTVV.

The V gene is TRBV18, the J gene TRBJ1-1; D gene unclear. The V gene lost 5 bases and the J gene lost 2 bases, with 18 bases spanning the gap. Germline V gene sequence: CDR1 KGHSH, CDR2 LQKENI. The CDR3 has 16 residues. CDR3 residues: CASSDYSGRINTEAFF. Here the CDR3 DNA reads TGTGCCAGCTCAGACTACTCGGGGAGAATAAACACTGAAGCTTTCTTT.

The V and J genes are TRBV11-1 and TRBJ2-1; 7 bases align to TRBD2. Unmatched junction bases numbered 6, after V lost 1 base and J lost 6 bases. The CDR3 consists of 15 residues. The germline gives CDR1 SGHAT, CDR2 FQDESV (reference sequence). The CDR3 loop is CASSLVRGTGNEQFF. The CDR3 DNA sequence: TGTGCCAGCAGCTTAGTGCGGGGGACGGGCAATGAGCAGTTCTTC.

The sample holds one count of this clone. The CDR3 spells CASSPRSATNEKLFF. The CDR3 DNA sequence: TGTGCCAGCTCACCACGCAGCGCAACTAATGAAAAACTGTTTTTT. The genes are TRBV18 and TRBJ1-4, with D unclear. The ends were cut back, 1 base at V and 0 bases at J, with 6 bases in the middle. Germline V lookup: CDR1 KGHSH, CDR2 LQKENI. The CDR3 is made up of 15 amino acids. Together with reference TRBV18 and TRBJ1-4, the CDR3 gives the full variable domain: NAGVMQNPRHLVRRRGQEARLRCSPMKGHSHVYWYRQLPEEGLKFMVYLQKENIIDESGMPKERFSAEFPKEGPSILRIQQVVRGDSAAYFCASSPRSATNEKLFFGSGTQLSVL.

The chain combines TRBV28 with TRBJ1-2, with no clear D. Germline values: CDR1 MDHEN, CDR2 SYDVKM. V was trimmed by 5 bases and J by 5 bases, leaving 12 bases between them. This CDR3 contains 13 residues. The CDR3 protein is CASSPPLIYGYTF. CDR3 nucleotides: TGTGCCAGCAGTCCCCCACTGATTTATGGCTACACCTTC.

The chain uses TRBV2 and TRBJ1-2; D is unresolved. The CDR3 extends over 11 amino acids. Germline lookup yields CDR1 SNHLY and CDR2 FYNNEI. Trimming removed 7 bases from V and 3 bases from J, with 6 bases in between. For the CDR3, the DNA is TGTGCCAGCACAGAATACTATGGCTACACCTTC. Its protein product is CASTEYYGYTF.

A remark on this clone: Different DNA sequences within this sample yield the same CDR3. The genes are TRBV28 and TRBJ2-1; the D is unclear. In germline, CDR1 is MDHEN, CDR2 SYDVKM. The CDR3 contains 14 residues. V was pared by 3 bases and J by 8 bases, with 14 bases between. DNA of the CDR3: TGTGCCAGCAGTTTCCAGCGAGAGGTCTATGAGCAGTTCTTC. Translating gives CASSFQREVYEQFF.

The V call is TRBV7-2, the J call TRBJ2-5, with D tentatively TRBD2 (5 bases). Germline-derived CDR1 and CDR2 are SGHTA and FQGNSA. There are 16 residues in the CDR3. V gave up 4 bases and J gave up 0 bases, with 15 bases separating them. The CDR3 here is CASSSRGAAYQETQYF. CDR3 bases: TGTGCCAGCAGCTCCCGGGGAGCCGCTTACCAAGAGACCCAGTACTTC.

The V call is TRBV24-1, the J call TRBJ1-4, with 9 nucleotides matching TRBD1. Losses at the gene ends were 3 bases for V and 7 bases for J; bases not matched to a gene: 8. Germline CDR1 and CDR2: KGHDR and SFDVKD. This CDR3 is built from 16 residues. The CDR3 loop reads CATSDGRTGVVEKLFF. The CDR3 region has the DNA TGTGCCACCAGTGATGGGCGGACAGGGGTCGTTGAAAAACTGTTTTTT.

V usage is TRBV6-4 and J usage is TRBJ2-1, with TRBD2 matching 12 bases. Per the germline V gene, CDR1 is MRHNA and CDR2 is SNTAGT. CDR3 length: 17 residues. V lost 3 bases to trimming and J lost 4 bases; unmatched junction nucleotides: 7. CDR3 region: CASSDSGLAGPYNEQFF. The CDR3 DNA reads TGTGCCAGCAGTGATTCCGGACTAGCGGGACCTTACAATGAGCAGTTCTTC.

By share of the sample, this clone is medium-sized (0.01 to 0.1%). The rearrangement uses TRBV7-9 and TRBJ1-4; D unclear. Looked up from germline, CDR1 is SEHNR and CDR2 is FQNEAQ (reference sequence). The CDR3 has 12 amino acids. V dropped 5 bases and J dropped 8 bases, with 9 bases sitting between them. The CDR3 protein is CASSRESEKLFF. The CDR3 nucleotides read TGTGCCAGCAGCCGAGAGTCAGAAAAACTGTTTTTT. Variable domain in full (rest from reference TRBV7-9 and TRBJ1-4): DTGVSQNPRHKITKRGQNVTFRCDPISEHNRLYWYRQTLGQGPEFLTYFQNEAQLEKSRLLSDRFSAERPKGSFSTLEIQRTEQGDSAMYLCASSRESEKLFFGSGTQLSVL.

The rearrangement links TRBV2 to TRBJ2-3, with TRBD2 identical over 16 bases. The CDR3 runs to 18 residues. Germline V gene lookup returns CDR1 SNHLY and CDR2 FYNNEI. Trimming removed 7 bases from V and 6 bases from J; junction bases left unmatched: 13. The CDR3 sequence is CASMSGTSGRAEWDTQYF. CDR3 DNA sequence: TGTGCCAGCATGTCCGGGACTAGCGGGAGGGCCGAGTGGGATACGCAGTATTTT.

This clone came up once. The chain is built from TRBV18 and TRBJ2-2; possible D gene TRBD2, 5 bases. There are 16 residues in the CDR3. Germline CDR1 reads KGHSH; CDR2 reads LQKENI. V was shortened by 6 bases and J by 3 bases, with 17 bases between the two germline ends. The CDR3 sequence: CASSTTVFDYTGELFF. The CDR3 nucleotides read TGTGCCAGCTCGACTACCGTTTTTGACTACACCGGGGAGCTGTTTTTT.

The chain employs TRBV3-1 (or the pseudogene TRBV3-2) and TRBJ1-4; no clear D gene. V was pared by 5 bases and J by 0 bases, with 10 bases between. Germline V gene sequence: CDR1 LGHDT, CDR2 YNNKEL (reference sequence). The CDR3 covers 15 residues. CDR3 protein: CASSMGSATNEKLFF. CDR3 nucleotide sequence: TGTGCCAGCAGCATGGGGAGCGCAACTAATGAAAAACTGTTTTTT.

This clone occurred a few times. The rearrangement joins TRBV5-1 to TRBJ2-6, with a tentative D call TRBD1 (6 bases). V was cut by 4 bases and J by 2 bases, with 10 bases left in between. CDR1 is SGHRS and CDR2 is YFSETQ in the germline V gene. This CDR3 region has 15 residues. CDR3 in DNA: TGCGCCAGCAGCATTAACAGGGCTGGGGCCAACGTCCTGACTTTC. Residues: CASSINRAGANVLTF.

This chain links TRBV5-1 with TRBJ2-7, with D perhaps matching TRBD1 (5 bases). V lost 4 bases to trimming and J lost 2 bases, with 13 bases between them. The CDR3 is 14 residues long. Looked up from germline, CDR1 is SGHRS and CDR2 is YFSETQ. The CDR3 sequence: CASSPSDTTYEQYF. The DNA of the CDR3 is TGCGCCAGCAGCCCGTCGGACACGACCTACGAGCAGTACTTC.

This chain uses TRBV2 with TRBJ1-1; 7 bases line up with TRBD1. The germline V gene encodes CDR1 SNHLY and CDR2 FYNNEI. The V and J ends lost 5 bases and 7 bases, in that order; junction bases with no gene match: 10. CDR3 length: 14 residues. CDR3 in DNA: TGTGCCAGCAGTTTGGACAGGCCGGGGGATGAAGCTTTCTTT. Protein: CASSLDRPGDEAFF.

The V and J genes are TRBV2 and TRBJ1-2, with D unclear. The V gene's germline CDR1 is SNHLY and CDR2 FYNNEI. Trimming removed 5 bases from V and 2 bases from J, with 15 bases in between. The CDR3 has 15 amino acids. The CDR3 protein is CASSRRPGLNYGYTF. The CDR3 region has the DNA TGTGCCAGCAGTCGTCGTCCGGGGTTGAACTATGGCTACACCTTC.

The chain recombines TRBV5-1 with TRBJ1-6; D is uncertain. With 4 bases removed from V and 10 bases from J, the gap between germline ends came to 15 bases. The CDR3 covers 14 residues. Germline CDR1 is SGHRS and CDR2 is YFSETQ. The CDR3 sequence: CASSQKSINSPLHF. In DNA form, the CDR3 reads TGCGCCAGCAGCCAAAAAAGCATCAACTCACCCCTCCACTTT. The full variable domain, with the rest looked up from reference TRBV5-1 and TRBJ1-6, is KAGVTQTPRYLIKTRGQQVTLSCSPISGHRSVSWYQQTPGQGLQFLFEYFSETQRNKGNFPGRFSGRQFSNSRSEMNVSTLELGDSALYLCASSQKSINSPLHFGNGTRLTVT.

The genes are TRBV2 and TRBJ1-4, with D unclear. Germline lookup yields CDR1 SNHLY and CDR2 FYNNEI. The germline V and J ends were trimmed by 3 bases and 1 base, with 3 bases remaining between them. The CDR3 spans 13 residues. As DNA, the CDR3 is TGTGCCAGCAGTGACTTAACTAATGAAAAACTGTTTTTT. Residues: CASSDLTNEKLFF.

The V call is TRBV5-1, the J call TRBJ1-3, with a tentative D call TRBD1 (5 bases). The CDR3 spans 15 residues. The V gene lost 4 bases and the J gene lost 2 bases, with 13 bases spanning the gap. Germline lookup yields CDR1 SGHRS and CDR2 YFSETQ. The CDR3 region is CASSRTGGTGNTIYF. The CDR3 DNA reads as TGCGCCAGCAGCAGGACGGGGGGAACTGGAAACACCATATATTTT.

The chain has TRBV4-1 and TRBJ2-3; 8 positions agree with TRBD2. Germline V gene data show CDR1 as MGHRA and CDR2 as YSYEKL. This CDR3 region has 18 residues. The V gene end was trimmed by 0 bases and the J gene end by 3 bases; junction bases not matched to a gene: 11. The CDR3 sequence: CASSQDRTSGDFTDTQYF. The CDR3 DNA reads as TGCGCCAGCAGCCAAGATCGAACTAGCGGAGATTTTACAGATACGCAGTATTTT.

The chain combines TRBV19 with TRBJ1-4; 8 nucleotides match TRBD1. This CDR3 is 14 amino acids long. Germline V lookup: CDR1 LNHDA, CDR2 SQIVND (reference sequence). V lost 4 bases and J lost 5; bases outside the gene matches: 3. CDR3 DNA sequence: TGTGCCAGTAGTAAAACAGGGGGGAATGAAAAACTGTTTTTT. It translates to CASSKTGGNEKLFF.

The chain uses TRBV4-1 and TRBJ2-2, with TRBD1 as a possible D gene (5 bases). CDR3 length: 19 amino acids. Germline loops: CDR1 MGHRA, CDR2 YSYEKL. Deletions cut 2 bases from V and 5 bases from J, with 24 bases between. The CDR3 nucleotides read TGCGCCAGCAGCCAATTGGGCCAAGGGGCGATGGCGGCGACCGGGGAGCTGTTTTTT. Protein sequence: CASSQLGQGAMAATGELFF.

This sequence joins TRBV7-8 and TRBJ2-1, with 7 bases fitting TRBD2. CDR3 length: 15 residues. Trimming cost V 1 base and J 5 bases; bases outside gene matches: 5. From germline, CDR1 is SGHVS and CDR2 FQNEAQ. CDR3 amino acids: CASSLVGLGNNEQFF. CDR3 DNA: TGTGCCAGCAGCTTAGTTGGACTAGGCAACAATGAGCAGTTCTTC.